This is a list of T cell receptor beta chains from one sample in a study of cytomegalovirus exposure and HLA in healthy donors. Method: immunoSEQ multiplex PCR; TCRdb's copy keeps in-frame clones and lacks some. Of 160,000 or so clones listed, about four fifths are singletons. What was sequenced was PBMCs. These TCRs come from a woman aged 45-65 years in good health and CMV-seronegative. Each CDR3 is given with its conserved first and last residue. D genes are given only for firm matches. A clone size is listed for some rows: how often the clone was seen (once, few, many), or a class if it is expanded.

NA,NA,TRBJ2-1,TRBV30,CAWSGADEQFF,TGTGCCTGGAGCGGTGCGGATGAGCAGTTCTTC
once,NA,TRBJ2-3,TRBV4-3,CASSRGVSTDTQYF,TGCGCCAGCAGCCGAGGAGTAAGCACAGATACGCAGTATTTT
NA,NA,TRBJ2-7,TRBV27,CASSPGWEEYSYEQYF,TGTGCCAGCAGCCCGGGTTGGGAGGAGTATTCCTACGAGCAGTACTTC
NA,NA,TRBJ2-7,TRBV5-6,CASSLGGKYEQYF,TGTGCCAGCAGCTTGGGGGGCAAGTACGAGCAGTACTTC
NA,NA,TRBJ1-2,TRBV7-9,CASSPAGAYGYTF,TGTGCCAGCAGTCCGGCGGGGGCCTATGGCTACACCTTC
NA,NA,TRBJ1-4,TRBV19,CASSIWGGEKLFF,TGTGCCAGTAGTATTTGGGGCGGCGAAAAACTGTTTTTT
NA,NA,TRBJ1-3,TRBV2,CASSVGDFSGNTIYF,TGTGCCAGCAGTGTAGGGGACTTCTCTGGAAACACCATATATTTT
NA,NA,TRBJ2-2,TRBV5-6,CASSLGSSGELFF,TGTGCCAGCAGCTTGGGCAGTTCCGGGGAGCTGTTTTTT
NA,NA,TRBJ1-2,TRBV6-5,CASSYIRAGGYTF,TGTGCCAGCAGTTACATAAGGGCGGGCGGCTACACCTTC
once,NA,TRBJ1-2,TRBV28,CASSLTGNYGYTF,TGTGCCAGCAGTCTCACAGGGAACTATGGCTACACCTTC
NA,NA,TRBJ2-3,TRBV29-1,CSVEEAARGSDTQYF,TGCAGCGTTGAAGAAGCGGCCCGAGGCTCAGATACGCAGTATTTT